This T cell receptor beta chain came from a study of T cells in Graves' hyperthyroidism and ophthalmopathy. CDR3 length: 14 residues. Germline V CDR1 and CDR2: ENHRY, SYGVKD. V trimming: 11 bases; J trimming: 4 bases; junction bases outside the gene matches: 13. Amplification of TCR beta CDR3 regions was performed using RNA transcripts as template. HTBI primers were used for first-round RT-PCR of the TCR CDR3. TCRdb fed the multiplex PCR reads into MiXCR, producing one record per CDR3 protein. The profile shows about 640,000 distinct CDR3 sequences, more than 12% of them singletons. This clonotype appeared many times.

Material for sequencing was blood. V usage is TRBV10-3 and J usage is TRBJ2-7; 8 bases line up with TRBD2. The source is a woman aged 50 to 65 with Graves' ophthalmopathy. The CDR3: CASRHGRVRYEQYF. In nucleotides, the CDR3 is TGTGCCTCCCGACACGGGAGGGTTCGATACGAGCAGTACTTC.